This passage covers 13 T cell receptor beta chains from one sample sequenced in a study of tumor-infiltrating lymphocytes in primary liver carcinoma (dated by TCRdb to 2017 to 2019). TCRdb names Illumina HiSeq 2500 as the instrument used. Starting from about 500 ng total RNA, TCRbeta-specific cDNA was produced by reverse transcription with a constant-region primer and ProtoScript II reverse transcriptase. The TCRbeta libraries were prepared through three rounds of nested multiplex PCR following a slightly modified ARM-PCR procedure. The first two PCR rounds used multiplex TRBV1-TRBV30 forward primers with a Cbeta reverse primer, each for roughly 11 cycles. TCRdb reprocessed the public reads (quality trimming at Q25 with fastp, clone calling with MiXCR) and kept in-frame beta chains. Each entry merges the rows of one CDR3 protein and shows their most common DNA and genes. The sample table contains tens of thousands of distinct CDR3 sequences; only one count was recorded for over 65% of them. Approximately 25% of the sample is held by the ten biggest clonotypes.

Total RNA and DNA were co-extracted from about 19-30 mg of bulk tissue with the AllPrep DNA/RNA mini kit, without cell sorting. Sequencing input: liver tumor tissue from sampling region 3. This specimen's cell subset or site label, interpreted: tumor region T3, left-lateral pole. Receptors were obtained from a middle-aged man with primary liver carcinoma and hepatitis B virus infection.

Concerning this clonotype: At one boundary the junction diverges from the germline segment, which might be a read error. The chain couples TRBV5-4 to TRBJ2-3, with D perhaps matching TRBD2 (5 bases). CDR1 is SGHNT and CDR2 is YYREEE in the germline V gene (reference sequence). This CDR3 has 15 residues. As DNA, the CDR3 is TGTACCAGCAGCGGTGAAGCCGGAAACGCAGATACGCAGTATTTT. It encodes CTSSGEAGNADTQYF.

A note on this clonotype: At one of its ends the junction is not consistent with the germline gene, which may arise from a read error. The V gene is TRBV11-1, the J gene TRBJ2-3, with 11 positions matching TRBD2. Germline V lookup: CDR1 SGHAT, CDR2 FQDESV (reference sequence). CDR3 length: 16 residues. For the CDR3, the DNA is TGTGCCAGCAGCAAGGGACTAGCGGTTAACATAGATACGCAGTACTTT. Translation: CASSKGLAVNIDTQYF.

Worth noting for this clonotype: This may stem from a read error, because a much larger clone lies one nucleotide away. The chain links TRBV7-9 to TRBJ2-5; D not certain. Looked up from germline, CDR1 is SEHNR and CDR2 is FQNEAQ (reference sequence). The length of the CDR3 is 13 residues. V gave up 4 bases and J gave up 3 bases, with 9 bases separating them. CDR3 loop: CASSYDSEETQYF. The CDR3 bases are TGTGCCAGCAGCTACGACTCAGAAGAGACCCAGTACTTC.

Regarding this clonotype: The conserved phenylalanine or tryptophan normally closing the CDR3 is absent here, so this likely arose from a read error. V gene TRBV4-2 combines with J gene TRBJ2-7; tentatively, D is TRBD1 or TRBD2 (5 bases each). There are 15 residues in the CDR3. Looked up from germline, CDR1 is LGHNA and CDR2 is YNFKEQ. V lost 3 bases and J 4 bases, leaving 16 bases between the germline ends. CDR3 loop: CASSQTRDHPYEQYL. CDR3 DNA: TGTGCCAGCAGCCAGACCCGGGACCACCCTTACGAGCAGTACTTA.

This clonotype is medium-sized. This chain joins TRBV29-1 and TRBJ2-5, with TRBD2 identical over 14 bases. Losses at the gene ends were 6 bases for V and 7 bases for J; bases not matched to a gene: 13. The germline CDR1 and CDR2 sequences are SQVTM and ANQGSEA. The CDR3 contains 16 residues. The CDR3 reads CSVDSGTSGSIGTQYF. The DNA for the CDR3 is TGCAGCGTCGATAGCGGGACTAGCGGGAGTATTGGGACCCAGTACTTC.

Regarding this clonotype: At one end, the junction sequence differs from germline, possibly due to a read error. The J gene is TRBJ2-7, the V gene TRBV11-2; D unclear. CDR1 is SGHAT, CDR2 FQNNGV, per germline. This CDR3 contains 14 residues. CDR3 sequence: CASSITDGAYKQYF. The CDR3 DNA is TGTGCCAGCAGCATAACCGACGGAGCCTACAAGCAGTATTTC. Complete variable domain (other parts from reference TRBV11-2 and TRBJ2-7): EAGVAQSPRYKIIEKRQSVAFWCNPISGHATLYWYQQILGQGPKLLIQFQNNGVVDDSQLPKDRFSAERLKGVDSTLKIQPAKLEDSAVYLCASSITDGAYKQYFGPGTRLTVT.

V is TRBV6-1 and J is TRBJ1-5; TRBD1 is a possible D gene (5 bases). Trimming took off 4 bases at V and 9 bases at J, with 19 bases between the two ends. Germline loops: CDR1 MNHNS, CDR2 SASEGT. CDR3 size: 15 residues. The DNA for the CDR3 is TGTGCCAGCAGTGGGGGGTCGACAATCGATCGGCCCCAGCATTTT. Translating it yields CASSGGSTIDRPQHF.

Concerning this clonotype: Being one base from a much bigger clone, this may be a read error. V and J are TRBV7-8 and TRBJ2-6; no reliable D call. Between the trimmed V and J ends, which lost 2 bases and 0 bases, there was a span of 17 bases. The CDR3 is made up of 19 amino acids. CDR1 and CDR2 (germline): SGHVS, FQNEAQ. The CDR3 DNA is TGTGCCAGCAGCTTAAAAGTAAGCGTCGACGCCTCTGGGGCCAACGTCCTGACTTTC. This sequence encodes CASSLKVSVDASGANVLTF. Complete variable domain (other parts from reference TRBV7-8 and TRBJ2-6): GAGVSQSPRYKVAKRGQDVALRCDPISGHVSLFWYQQALGQGPEFLTYFQNEAQLDKSGLPSDRFFAERPEGSVSTLKIQRTQQEDSAVYLCASSLKVSVDASGANVLTFGAGSRLTVL.

The CDR3 here is CASDWGQVATREQYF. CDR3 nucleotides: TGTGCCAGCGATTGGGGACAGGTCGCTACGAGAGAGCAGTACTTC. This chain uses TRBV6-8 with TRBJ2-7, with TRBD1 identical over 8 bases. This CDR3 comprises 15 residues. V gave up 8 bases and J gave up 7 bases; unmatched junction bases: 16. CDR1 MNHGY and CDR2 SAAAGT come from the germline V gene.

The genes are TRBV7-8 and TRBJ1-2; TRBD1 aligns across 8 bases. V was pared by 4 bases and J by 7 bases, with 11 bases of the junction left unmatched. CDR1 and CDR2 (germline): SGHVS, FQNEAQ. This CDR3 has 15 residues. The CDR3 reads CASSWRTGTRCGYTF. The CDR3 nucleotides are TGTGCCAGCAGCTGGCGGACAGGGACCCGCTGTGGCTACACCTTC.

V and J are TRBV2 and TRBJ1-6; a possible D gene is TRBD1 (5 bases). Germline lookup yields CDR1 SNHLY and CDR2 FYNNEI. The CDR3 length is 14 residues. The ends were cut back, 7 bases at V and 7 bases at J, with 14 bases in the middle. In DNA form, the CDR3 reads TGTGCCAGCAATGGACGGGGGTTGAATTCACCCCTCCACTTT. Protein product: CASNGRGLNSPLHF.

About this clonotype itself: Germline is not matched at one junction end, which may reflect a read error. The CDR3 spells CASSNISGANVLTF. DNA for the CDR3: TGTGCCAGCAGTAACATCTCTGGGGCCAATGTCCTGACTTTC. This chain links TRBV2 with TRBJ2-6; tentative D call: TRBD1 (5 bases). Germline CDR1 and CDR2: SNHLY and FYNNEI. The length of the CDR3 is 14 residues.

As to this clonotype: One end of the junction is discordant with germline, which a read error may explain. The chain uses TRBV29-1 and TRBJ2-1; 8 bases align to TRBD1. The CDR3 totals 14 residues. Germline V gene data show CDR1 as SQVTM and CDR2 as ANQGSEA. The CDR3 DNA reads TGCAACGGATTGCCGGAACAGGGGGTGGATGAGCACTTCTTC. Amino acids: CNGLPEQGVDEHFF.